A selection of T cell receptor beta chains follows, all from one sample in a study. TCRdb ran MiXCR on the 5' RACE reads and lists one entry per CDR3 protein. The data show about 9,200 distinct CDR3 sequences, approximately 50% seen once. The source material was Tregs sorted from a lymph node. Receptors originate from a female donor with breast cancer. CDR3s include the opening cysteine and the closing phenylalanine or tryptophan. D genes are given only for firm matches. Clone size appears in some rows only: once, few, many, or a class for an expanded clone.

abundance: NA; j_gene: TRBJ2-1; v_gene: TRBV6-2/TRBV6-3; d_gene: NA; CDR3aa: CASRRGSNNEQFF; CDR3nt: TGTGCCAGCCGCAGGGGCTCAAACAATGAGCAGTTCTTC
abundance: NA; j_gene: TRBJ2-3; v_gene: TRBV7-2; d_gene: NA; CDR3aa: CASSLQGGTDTQYF; CDR3nt: TGTGCCAGCAGCTTACAGGGTGGCACAGATACGCAGTATTTT
abundance: few; j_gene: TRBJ1-3; v_gene: TRBV6-5; d_gene: NA; CDR3aa: CASSDSGNTIYF; CDR3nt: TGTGCCAGCTCGGACTCTGGAAACACCATATATTTT
abundance: NA; j_gene: TRBJ2-3; v_gene: TRBV5-1; d_gene: TRBD1; CDR3aa: CASSESQGADTQYF; CDR3nt: TGCGCCAGCAGTGAGAGCCAGGGGGCAGATACGCAGTATTTT
abundance: NA; j_gene: TRBJ1-5; v_gene: TRBV4-1; d_gene: NA; CDR3aa: CASSQDSAGNQPQHF; CDR3nt: TGCGCCAGCAGCCAAGATAGCGCGGGCAATCAGCCCCAGCATTTT
abundance: few; j_gene: TRBJ2-5; v_gene: TRBV12-3/TRBV12-4; d_gene: NA; CDR3aa: CASSWGTFQETQYF; CDR3nt: TGTGCCAGCAGTTGGGGGACATTCCAAGAGACCCAGTACTTC
abundance: few; j_gene: TRBJ2-1; v_gene: TRBV29-1; d_gene: TRBD1; CDR3aa: CSVEIQGASYNEQFF; CDR3nt: TGCAGCGTTGAGATCCAGGGGGCTTCCTACAATGAGCAGTTCTTC
abundance: few; j_gene: TRBJ2-2; v_gene: TRBV7-2; d_gene: TRBD1; CDR3aa: CASSSRQGAGELFF; CDR3nt: TGTGCCAGCAGCTCCCGACAGGGGGCCGGGGAGCTGTTTTTT
abundance: NA; j_gene: TRBJ2-7; v_gene: TRBV7-2; d_gene: NA; CDR3aa: CASSPGARVGQYF; CDR3nt: TGTGCCAGCAGCCCGGGGGCGCGGGTCGGGCAGTACTTC
abundance: NA; j_gene: TRBJ2-2; v_gene: TRBV7-9; d_gene: TRBD2; CDR3aa: CASSVSRLARGSRIPNTGELFF; CDR3nt: TGTGCCAGCAGCGTATCGAGACTAGCGCGAGGGTCCAGAATTCCGAACACCGGGGAGCTGTTTTTT
abundance: NA; j_gene: TRBJ2-3; v_gene: TRBV7-2; d_gene: NA; CDR3aa: CASSSRLRDTQYF; CDR3nt: TGTGCCAGCAGCTCGCGACTGCGGGATACGCAGTATTTT
abundance: NA; j_gene: TRBJ1-2; v_gene: TRBV5-1; d_gene: NA; CDR3aa: CASSSPGAVHGYGYTF; CDR3nt: TGCGCCAGCAGCTCCCCCGGGGCAGTCCACGGCTATGGCTACACCTTC
abundance: few; j_gene: TRBJ1-1; v_gene: TRBV25-1; d_gene: NA; CDR3aa: CASSDRGYTEAFF; CDR3nt: TGTGCCAGCAGTGACAGGGGTTACACTGAAGCTTTCTTT
abundance: NA; j_gene: TRBJ2-1; v_gene: TRBV6-2/TRBV6-3; d_gene: NA; CDR3aa: CASTLGTVWGMKFF; CDR3nt: TGTGCCAGCACCCTAGGGACGGTTTGGGGGATGAAGTTCTTC
abundance: once; j_gene: TRBJ2-1; v_gene: TRBV19; d_gene: NA; CDR3aa: CASSYHSGRYNEQFF; CDR3nt: TGTGCCAGTAGCTACCACTCGGGACGGTACAATGAGCAGTTCTTC
abundance: NA; j_gene: TRBJ2-1; v_gene: TRBV12-5; d_gene: NA; CDR3aa: CASEWAGNNEQFF; CDR3nt: TGTGCTAGTGAATGGGCGGGAAACAATGAGCAGTTCTTC
abundance: NA; j_gene: TRBJ2-7; v_gene: TRBV20-1; d_gene: TRBD2; CDR3aa: CSADTSGGVYEQYF; CDR3nt: TGCAGTGCAGATACTAGCGGGGGGGTCTACGAGCAGTACTTC
abundance: NA; j_gene: TRBJ2-7; v_gene: TRBV4-2; d_gene: TRBD2; CDR3aa: CASSQSGLAGRYEQYF; CDR3nt: TGTGCCAGCAGCCAATCTGGACTAGCGGGACGCTACGAGCAGTACTTC
abundance: NA; j_gene: TRBJ2-1; v_gene: TRBV3-1; d_gene: TRBD2; CDR3aa: CASSRTGRPHEQFF; CDR3nt: TGTGCCAGCAGCCGAACCGGGAGGCCCCATGAGCAGTTCTTC
abundance: few; j_gene: TRBJ2-3; v_gene: TRBV27; d_gene: NA; CDR3aa: CASSFGGFGTDTQYF; CDR3nt: TGTGCCAGCAGTTTCGGAGGGTTCGGCACAGATACGCAGTATTTT
abundance: NA; j_gene: TRBJ2-3; v_gene: TRBV5-1; d_gene: NA; CDR3aa: CASSLRLVDTQYF; CDR3nt: TGCGCCAGCAGCCTGAGACTAGTAGATACGCAGTATTTT
abundance: few; j_gene: TRBJ1-1; v_gene: TRBV29-1; d_gene: NA; CDR3aa: CSVMNTEAFF; CDR3nt: TGCAGCGTGATGAACACTGAAGCTTTCTTT